This T cell receptor beta chain was recorded in a study of cytomegalovirus exposure and HLA in healthy donors. The PCR was carried out with 60 Vbeta primers and 13 Jbeta primers. In the authors' workflow: Later, 65 million to 85 million unique TCR beta chains were counted in an analysis, and roughly 11 million of them were shared. Measured with immunoSEQ multiplex PCR; TCRdb has only the in-frame clones, and not every one. V and J calls and clone size come straight from that table; D and trimming were deduced from the DNA. The repertoire holds about 100,000 clones, approximately 79% seen once, with roughly 6% in the top ten. V gave up 0 bases and J gave up 1 base; unmatched junction bases: 3. Looked up from germline, CDR1 is SGHRS and CDR2 is YFSETQ. The CDR3 has 17 residues. This clone was detected only once. Its antigen is not identified. General study points: Previous analysis showed most TCR beta V segments were productive about 90% or about 30% of the time.

This sequence originates from a man in his 60s in good health and CMV-seropositive. The chain links TRBV5-1 to TRBJ2-6, with 8 bases fitting TRBD1. Input material: PBMCs. DNA of the CDR3: TGCGCCAGCAGCTTGGAACAGGGGGTGTCTGGGGCCAACGTCCTGACTTTC. Amino acids: CASSLEQGVSGANVLTF. The full variable domain, its missing parts supplied by reference TRBV5-1 and TRBJ2-6, is KAGVTQTPRYLIKTRGQQVTLSCSPISGHRSVSWYQQTPGQGLQFLFEYFSETQRNKGNFPGRFSGRQFSNSRSEMNVSTLELGDSALYLCASSLEQGVSGANVLTFGAGSRLTVL.